These T cell receptor beta chains were read from a single sample in a study of CD8 T cells in Susac syndrome. One entry per CDR3 protein, called by TCRdb with MiXCR from the immunoSEQ multiplex PCR reads. The sample carries 190,000 or so distinct CDR3 sequences, roughly 94% recorded once. The sample consisted of CD4+ T cells from PBMCs. The receptors stem from a human donor with multiple sclerosis. CDR3s include the opening cysteine and the closing phenylalanine or tryptophan.

v_call	j_call	cdr3_aa
TRBV9	TRBJ2-1	CASSVLAGGYNEQFF
TRBV29-1	TRBJ2-1	CSVEHNGNEQFF
TRBV25-1	TRBJ2-2	CASSARRAVLTGELFF
TRBV20-1	TRBJ2-5	CASKQGAYQETQYF
TRBV19	TRBJ2-2	CASSMRLQSPRVTGELFF
TRBV6-5	TRBJ1-6	CASSLTGPSPLHF
TRBV11-2	TRBJ2-5	CASSLGDRVPETQYF
TRBV18	TRBJ2-7	CASSPAEGYEQYF
TRBV5-1	TRBJ2-1	CASSLGDSSSYNEQFF
TRBV9	TRBJ2-3	CASNVGASGGAPTSTDTQYF
TRBV20-1	TRBJ2-5	CSARLGHAKETQYF
TRBV4-2	TRBJ1-4	CASSQDTADPNEKLFF
TRBV6-2/TRBV6-3	TRBJ1-2	CASSQTNYGYTF
TRBV30	TRBJ2-2	CACDRGGPAPYTGELFF
TRBV20-1	TRBJ2-3	CSAHYRGLVDTQYF
TRBV29-1	TRBJ1-1	CSVDAPNTEAFF
TRBV20-1	TRBJ1-2	CSARALARGQGYTF
TRBV30	TRBJ1-2	CAWSMSGSFGYTF
TRBV20-1	TRBJ2-1	CSAIDRGLYNEQFF
TRBV20-1	TRBJ2-5	CSAQSGGADETQYF
TRBV29-1	TRBJ2-3	CSVEGLAGGLVLDTQYF
TRBV20-1	TRBJ2-3	CSARRGGSTDTQYF
TRBV25-1	TRBJ1-1	CASSALSGAENTEAFF
TRBV20-1	TRBJ1-5	CSARTLGEQGNQPQHF
TRBV7-3	TRBJ2-3	CASSLWDRGTDTQYF
TRBV6-5	TRBJ1-2	CASSNGWLDGYTF
TRBV30	TRBJ1-5	CAWASGGTGEHQPQHF
TRBV3-1	TRBJ1-1	CASSQYGDTEAFF
TRBV20-1	TRBJ2-3	CSASPGGITDTQYF
TRBV5-1	TRBJ2-5	CASSLAGTGRFETQYF
TRBV27	TRBJ2-2	CASSFDRTGAGELFF
TRBV29-1	TRBJ2-2	CSVEEGFTGELFF
TRBV5-4	TRBJ2-1	CASMQDFTNEQFF
TRBV30	TRBJ2-2	CAWGEGLAGELFF
TRBV11-2	TRBJ1-5	CASSLGAAGPQHF
TRBV29-1	TRBJ2-3	CSVVLTGLTDTQYF
TRBV20-1	TRBJ2-3	CSARRRRGDTQYF
TRBV3-1	TRBJ1-2	CASSQGDSYGYTF
TRBV30	TRBJ1-2	CACGQPLPNYGYTF
TRBV7-2	TRBJ1-1	CASSPRGGRMNTEAFF
TRBV20-1	TRBJ1-5	CSARAFNQPQHF
TRBV13	TRBJ2-1	CASSWGYPGNEQFF
TRBV20-1	TRBJ1-2	CSAGTNYGYTF
TRBV4-1	TRBJ2-1	CASSRMTGPYNEQFF
TRBV29-1	TRBJ1-1	CSVPGQGRTEAFF
TRBV30	TRBJ2-7	CAWRGQIEQYF
TRBV3-1	TRBJ2-5	CASSQQRGREYQETQYF
TRBV12-5	TRBJ2-3	CASGPRQGGTQYF
TRBV7-3	TRBJ1-1	CASSLGGETEAFF
TRBV5-1	TRBJ2-4	CASSAPGLKIQYF
TRBV6-5	TRBJ2-1	CASRRGTAQFF
TRBV18	TRBJ1-1	CASSPQGAEAFF
TRBV12-3/TRBV12-4	TRBJ1-5	CASRRGEPSNQPQHF